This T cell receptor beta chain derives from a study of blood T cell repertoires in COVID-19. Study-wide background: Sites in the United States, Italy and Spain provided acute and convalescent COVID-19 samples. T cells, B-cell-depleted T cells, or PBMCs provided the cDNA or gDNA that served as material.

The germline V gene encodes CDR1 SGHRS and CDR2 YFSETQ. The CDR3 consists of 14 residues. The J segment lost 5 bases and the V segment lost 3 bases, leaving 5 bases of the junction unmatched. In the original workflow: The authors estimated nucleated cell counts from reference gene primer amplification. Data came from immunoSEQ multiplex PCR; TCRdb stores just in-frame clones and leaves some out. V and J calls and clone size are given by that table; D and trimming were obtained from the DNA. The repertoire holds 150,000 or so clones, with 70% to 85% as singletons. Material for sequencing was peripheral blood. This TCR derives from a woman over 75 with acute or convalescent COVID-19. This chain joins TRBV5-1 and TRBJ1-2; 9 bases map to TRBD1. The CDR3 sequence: CASSSGQGRYGYTF. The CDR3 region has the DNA TGCGCCAGCAGCTCAGGACAGGGGCGGTATGGCTACACCTTC.